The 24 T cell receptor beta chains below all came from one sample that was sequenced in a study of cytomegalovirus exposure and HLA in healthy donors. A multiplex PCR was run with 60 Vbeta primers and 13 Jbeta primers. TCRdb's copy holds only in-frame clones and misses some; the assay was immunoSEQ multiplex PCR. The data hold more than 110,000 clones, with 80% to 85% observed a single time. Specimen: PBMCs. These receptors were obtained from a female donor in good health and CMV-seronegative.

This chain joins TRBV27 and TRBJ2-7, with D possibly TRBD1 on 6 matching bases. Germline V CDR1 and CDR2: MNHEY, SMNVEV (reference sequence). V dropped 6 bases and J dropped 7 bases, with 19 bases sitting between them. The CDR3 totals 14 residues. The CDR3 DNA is TGTGCCAGCAGCCTTAACAGGGTAGAGGGAGAGCAGTACTTC. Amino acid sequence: CASSLNRVEGEQYF.

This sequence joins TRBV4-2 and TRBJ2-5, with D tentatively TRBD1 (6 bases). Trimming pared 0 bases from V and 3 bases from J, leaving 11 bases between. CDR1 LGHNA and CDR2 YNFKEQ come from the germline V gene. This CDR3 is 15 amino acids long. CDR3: CASSQDPQGKETQYF. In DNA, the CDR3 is TGTGCCAGCAGCCAAGATCCCCAGGGGAAAGAGACCCAGTACTTC.

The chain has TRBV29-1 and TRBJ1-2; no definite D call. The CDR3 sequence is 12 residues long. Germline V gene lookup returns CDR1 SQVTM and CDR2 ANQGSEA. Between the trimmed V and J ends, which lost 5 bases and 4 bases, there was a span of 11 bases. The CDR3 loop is CSVPQTFYGYTF. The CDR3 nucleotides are TGCAGCGTTCCCCAGACTTTCTATGGCTACACCTTC. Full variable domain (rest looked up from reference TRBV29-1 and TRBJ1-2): SAVISQKPSRDICQRGTSLTIQCQVDSQVTMMFWYRQQPGQSLTLIATANQGSEATYESGFVIDKFPISRPNLTFSTLTVSNMSPEDSSIYLCSVPQTFYGYTFGSGTRLTVV.

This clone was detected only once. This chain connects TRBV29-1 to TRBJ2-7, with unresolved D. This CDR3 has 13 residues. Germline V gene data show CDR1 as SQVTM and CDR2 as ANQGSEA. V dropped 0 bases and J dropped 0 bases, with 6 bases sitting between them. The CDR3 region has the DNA TGCAGCGTTGAAGATCCAGGCTCCTACGAGCAGTACTTC. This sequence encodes CSVEDPGSYEQYF.

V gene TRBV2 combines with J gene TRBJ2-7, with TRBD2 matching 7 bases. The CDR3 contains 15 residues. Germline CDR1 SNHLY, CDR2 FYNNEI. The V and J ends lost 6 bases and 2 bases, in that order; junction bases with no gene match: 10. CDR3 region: CASSHDAGAPYEQYF. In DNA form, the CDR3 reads TGTGCCAGCAGCCACGACGCGGGAGCACCCTACGAGCAGTACTTC.

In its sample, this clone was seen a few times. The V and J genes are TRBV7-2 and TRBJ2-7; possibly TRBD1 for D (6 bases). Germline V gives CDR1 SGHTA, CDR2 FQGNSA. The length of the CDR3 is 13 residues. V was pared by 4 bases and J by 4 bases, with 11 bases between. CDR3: CASSSIQGYEQYF. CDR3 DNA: TGTGCCAGCAGCTCCATACAGGGTTACGAGCAGTACTTC.

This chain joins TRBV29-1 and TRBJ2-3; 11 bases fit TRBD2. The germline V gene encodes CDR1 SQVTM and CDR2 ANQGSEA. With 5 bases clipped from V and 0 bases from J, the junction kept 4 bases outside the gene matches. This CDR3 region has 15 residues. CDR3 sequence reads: CSVTSGSTSTDTQYF. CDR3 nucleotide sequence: TGCAGCGTTACTAGCGGGAGTACTAGCACAGATACGCAGTATTTT.

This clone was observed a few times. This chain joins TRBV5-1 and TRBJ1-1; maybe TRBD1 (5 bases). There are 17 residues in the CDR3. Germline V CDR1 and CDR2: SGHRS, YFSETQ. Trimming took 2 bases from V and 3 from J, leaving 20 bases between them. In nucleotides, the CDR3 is TGCGCCAGCAGCTTCTCCCATCTCGTTGGGGGGGACACTGAAGCTTTCTTT. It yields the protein CASSFSHLVGGDTEAFF.

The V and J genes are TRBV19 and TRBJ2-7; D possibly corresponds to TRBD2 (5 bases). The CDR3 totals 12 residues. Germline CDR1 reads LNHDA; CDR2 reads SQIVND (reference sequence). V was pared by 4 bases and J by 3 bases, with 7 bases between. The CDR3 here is CASSTDYYEQYF. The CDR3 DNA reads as TGTGCCAGTAGTACCGACTACTACGAGCAGTACTTC.

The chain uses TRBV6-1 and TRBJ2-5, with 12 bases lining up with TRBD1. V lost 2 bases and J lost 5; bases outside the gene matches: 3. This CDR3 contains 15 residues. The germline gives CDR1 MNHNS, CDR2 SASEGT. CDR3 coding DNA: TGTGCCAGCAGTGAATGGGACAGGGGGCAGGAGACCCAGTACTTC. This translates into CASSEWDRGQETQYF.

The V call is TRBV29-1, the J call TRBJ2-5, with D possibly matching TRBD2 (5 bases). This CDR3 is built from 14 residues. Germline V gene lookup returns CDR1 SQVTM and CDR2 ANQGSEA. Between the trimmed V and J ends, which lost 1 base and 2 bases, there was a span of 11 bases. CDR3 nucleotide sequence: TGCAGCGTTGAAGGAGGGCTATCGCAAGAGACCCAGTACTTC. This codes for CSVEGGLSQETQYF.

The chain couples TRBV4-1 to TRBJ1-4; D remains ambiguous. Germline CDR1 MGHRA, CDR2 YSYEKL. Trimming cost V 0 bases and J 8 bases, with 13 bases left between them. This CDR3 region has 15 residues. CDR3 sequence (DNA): TGCGCCAGCAGCCAAGAAGGGAGGTCGGGGGAAAAACTGTTTTTT. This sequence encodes CASSQEGRSGEKLFF.

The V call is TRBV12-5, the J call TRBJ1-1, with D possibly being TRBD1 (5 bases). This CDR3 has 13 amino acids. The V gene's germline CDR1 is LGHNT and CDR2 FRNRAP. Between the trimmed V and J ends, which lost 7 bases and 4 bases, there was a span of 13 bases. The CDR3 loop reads CASAREEGTEAFF. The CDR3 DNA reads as TGTGCTAGTGCCAGGGAGGAGGGCACTGAAGCTTTCTTT.

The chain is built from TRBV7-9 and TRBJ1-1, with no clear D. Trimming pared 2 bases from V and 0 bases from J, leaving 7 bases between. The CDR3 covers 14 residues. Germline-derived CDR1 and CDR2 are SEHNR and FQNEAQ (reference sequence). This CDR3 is CASSLPTLNTEAFF. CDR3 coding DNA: TGTGCCAGCAGCTTACCGACACTGAACACTGAAGCTTTCTTT.

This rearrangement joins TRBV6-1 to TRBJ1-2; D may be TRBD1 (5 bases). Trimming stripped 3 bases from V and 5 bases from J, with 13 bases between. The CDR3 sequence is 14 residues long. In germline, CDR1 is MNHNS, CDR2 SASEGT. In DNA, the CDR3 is TGTGCCAGCAGTGAGTCGACAGCTCTGTATGGCTACACCTTC. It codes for CASSESTALYGYTF.

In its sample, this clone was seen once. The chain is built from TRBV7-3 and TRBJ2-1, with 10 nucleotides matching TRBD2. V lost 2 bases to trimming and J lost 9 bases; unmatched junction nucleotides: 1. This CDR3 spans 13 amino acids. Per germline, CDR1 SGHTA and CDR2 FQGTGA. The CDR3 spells CASSLQREGEQFF. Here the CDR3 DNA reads TGTGCCAGCAGCTTACAGCGGGAGGGTGAGCAGTTCTTC.

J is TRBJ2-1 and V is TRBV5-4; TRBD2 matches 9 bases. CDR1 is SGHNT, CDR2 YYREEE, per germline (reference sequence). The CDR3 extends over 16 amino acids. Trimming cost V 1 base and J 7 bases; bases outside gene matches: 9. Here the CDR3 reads CASSLSSGTFRNEQFF. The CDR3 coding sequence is TGTGCCAGCAGCTTGTCTAGCGGGACTTTTCGTAATGAGCAGTTCTTC.

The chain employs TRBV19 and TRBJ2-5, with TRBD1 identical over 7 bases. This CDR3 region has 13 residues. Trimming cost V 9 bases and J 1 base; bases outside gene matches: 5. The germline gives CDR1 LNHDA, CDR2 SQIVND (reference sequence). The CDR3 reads CASRDSGQETQYF. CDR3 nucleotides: TGTGCCAGCAGGGACAGCGGCCAAGAGACCCAGTACTTC.

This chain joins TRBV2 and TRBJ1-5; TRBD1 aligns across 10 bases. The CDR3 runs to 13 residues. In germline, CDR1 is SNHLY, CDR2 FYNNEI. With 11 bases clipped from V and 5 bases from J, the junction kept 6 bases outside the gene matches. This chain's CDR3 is CAGGTGVYQPQHF. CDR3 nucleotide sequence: TGTGCCGGTGGGACAGGGGTTTATCAGCCCCAGCATTTT.

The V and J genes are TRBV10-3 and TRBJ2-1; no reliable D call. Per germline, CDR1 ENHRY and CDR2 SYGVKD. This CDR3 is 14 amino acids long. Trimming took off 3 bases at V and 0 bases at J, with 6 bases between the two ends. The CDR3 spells CAISDPSSYNEQFF. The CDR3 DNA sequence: TGTGCCATCAGTGACCCGAGCTCCTACAATGAGCAGTTCTTC.

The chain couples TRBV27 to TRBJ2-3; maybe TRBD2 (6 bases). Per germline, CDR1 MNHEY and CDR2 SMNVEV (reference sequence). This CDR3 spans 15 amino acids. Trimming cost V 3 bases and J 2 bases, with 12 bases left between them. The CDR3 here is CASSFEGTPTDTQYF. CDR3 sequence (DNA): TGTGCCAGCAGTTTTGAGGGGACTCCCACAGATACGCAGTATTTT.

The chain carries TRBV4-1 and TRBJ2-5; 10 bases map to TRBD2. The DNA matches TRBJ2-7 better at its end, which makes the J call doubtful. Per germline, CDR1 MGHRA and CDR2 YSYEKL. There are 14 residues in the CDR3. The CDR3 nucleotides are TGCGCCAGCAGATCCCTAGCGGGAGTAGCCGAGCAGTACTTC. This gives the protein CASRSLAGVAEQYF.

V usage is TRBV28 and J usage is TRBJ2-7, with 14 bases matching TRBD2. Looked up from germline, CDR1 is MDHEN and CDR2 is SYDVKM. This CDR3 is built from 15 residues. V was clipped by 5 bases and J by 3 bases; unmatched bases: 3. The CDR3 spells CASSAGLAGVYEQYF. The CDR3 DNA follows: TGTGCCAGCAGTGCGGGACTAGCGGGAGTCTACGAGCAGTACTTC.

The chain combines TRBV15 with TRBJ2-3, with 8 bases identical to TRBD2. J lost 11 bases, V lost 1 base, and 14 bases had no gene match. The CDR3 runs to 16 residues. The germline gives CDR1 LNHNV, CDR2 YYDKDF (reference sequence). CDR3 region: CATSRGGNSGKVWQYF. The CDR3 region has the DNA TGTGCCACCAGCAGAGGGGGGAATAGCGGGAAGGTCTGGCAGTATTTT. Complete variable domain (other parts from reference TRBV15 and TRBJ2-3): DAMVIQNPRYQVTQFGKPVTLSCSQTLNHNVMYWYQQKSSQAPKLLFHYYDKDFNNEADTPDNFQSRRPNTSFCFLDIRSPGLGDTAMYLCATSRGGNSGKVWQYFGPGTRLTVL.